The present T cell receptor (beta chain) was sequenced within a study of T cell responses to AZD1222 COVID-19 vaccine. To note about this clone: What it binds is unknown.

Per the germline V gene, CDR1 is PRHDT and CDR2 is FYEKMQ (reference sequence). CDR3 length: 17 amino acids. J gave up 4 bases and V 5 bases, and 16 bases lay outside the gene matches. Libraries were prepared by immunoSEQ multiplex PCR; TCRdb keeps only in-frame clonotypes and omits some of them. The data contain 140,000 to 150,000 clones, roughly 92% of them singletons. Study-wide findings and caveats: Clonal diversity may have been underestimated, and the donors were mostly white British, with more females than males. Spike regions recognized by vaccine-associated CD4 TCRs spanned the protein, led by 160-218 and 743-854.

V gene TRBV13 combines with J gene TRBJ2-7; 8 bases are shared with TRBD2. The TCR comes from an adult in good health. The specimen comprised peripheral blood, sampled on day 0 of AZD1222 vaccination. CDR3 nucleotide sequence: TGTGCCAGCAGCCAGCGCGGGGGGCGAAGTTATCCGTACGAGCAGTACTTC. Protein product: CASSQRGGRSYPYEQYF.